The source of this T cell receptor beta chain is a study of blood T cell repertoires in COVID-19. Authors' analysis steps: Counts of nucleated cells, estimated from reference gene primer amplification, were obtained. Method: immunoSEQ multiplex PCR; TCRdb's copy keeps in-frame clones and lacks some. Clone size and the V and J calls come from that table; the DNA yielded D and trimming. The table has under 100,000 clones, 75% to 90% seen once. The receptor's source is a woman in her 70s with acute or convalescent COVID-19. The sequencing input was peripheral blood.

The CDR3 DNA reads TGTGCCAGCTCACCATCTTCGGGACAGGAGGTTGAAGCTTTCTTT. This gives the protein CASSPSSGQEVEAFF. The chain recombines TRBV18 with TRBJ1-1, with 8 nucleotides matching TRBD1. CDR1 and CDR2 (germline): KGHSH, LQKENI. The V and J ends lost 2 bases and 7 bases, in that order; junction bases with no gene match: 9. This CDR3 region has 15 residues.